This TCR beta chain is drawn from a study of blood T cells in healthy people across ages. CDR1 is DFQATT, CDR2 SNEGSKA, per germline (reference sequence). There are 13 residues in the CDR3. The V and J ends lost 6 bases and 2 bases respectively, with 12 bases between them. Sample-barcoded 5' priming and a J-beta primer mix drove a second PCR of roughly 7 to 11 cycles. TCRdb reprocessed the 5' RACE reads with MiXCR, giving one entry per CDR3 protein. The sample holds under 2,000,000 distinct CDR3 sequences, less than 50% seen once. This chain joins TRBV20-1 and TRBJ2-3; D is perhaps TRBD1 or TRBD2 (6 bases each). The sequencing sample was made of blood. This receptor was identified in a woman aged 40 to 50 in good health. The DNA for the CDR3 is TGCAGTGCGGAGGGGGGCCCCACAGATACGCAGTATTTT. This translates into CSAEGGPTDTQYF.